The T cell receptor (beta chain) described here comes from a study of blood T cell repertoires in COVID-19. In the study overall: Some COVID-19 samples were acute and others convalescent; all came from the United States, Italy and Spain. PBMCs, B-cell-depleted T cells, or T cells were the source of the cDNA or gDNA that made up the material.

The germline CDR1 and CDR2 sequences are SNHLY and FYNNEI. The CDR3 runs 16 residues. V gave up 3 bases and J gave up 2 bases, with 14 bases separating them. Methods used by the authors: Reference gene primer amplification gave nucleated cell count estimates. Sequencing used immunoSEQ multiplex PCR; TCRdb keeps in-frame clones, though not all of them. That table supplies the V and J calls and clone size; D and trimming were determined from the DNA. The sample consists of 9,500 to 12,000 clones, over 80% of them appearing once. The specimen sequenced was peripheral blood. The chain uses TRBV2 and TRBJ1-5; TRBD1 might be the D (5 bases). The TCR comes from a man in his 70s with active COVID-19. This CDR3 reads CASSDRWGQGNQPQHF. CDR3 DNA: TGTGCCAGCAGTGATCGTTGGGGCCAGGGCAATCAGCCCCAGCATTTT.